This T cell receptor beta chain comes out of a study of blood T cell repertoires in COVID-19. Study as a whole: Material from acute and convalescent COVID-19 was sourced from the United States, Italy and Spain. The cDNA or gDNA used as material had been derived from T cells, B-cell-depleted T cells, or PBMCs.

The authors' processing: Estimation of nucleated cell counts was performed using reference gene primer amplification. Measured with immunoSEQ multiplex PCR; TCRdb has only the in-frame clones, and not every one. That table supplies the V and J calls and clone size; D and trimming were determined from the DNA. Of approximately 190,000 clones listed, roughly 91% were seen once; the top ten hold 5.5% to 7%. The TCR was taken from a middle-aged man with active or convalescent COVID-19. Sequenced: peripheral blood.

The CDR3 nucleotides are TGTGCCAGCAGTATATCCAGGGTGGATTCACCCCTCCACTTT. Amino acids: CASSISRVDSPLHF. The chain uses TRBV2 and TRBJ1-6; D possibly corresponds to TRBD1 (5 bases). Germline values: CDR1 SNHLY, CDR2 FYNNEI. The V and J ends lost 5 bases and 8 bases respectively, with 13 bases between them. The CDR3 spans 14 residues.